The clone carrying this T cell receptor beta chain has only a few counts. What it recognizes is unknown. Expressed TCRB transcripts got sequenced, as all isolated RNA was reverse transcribed. Libraries were prepared by immunoSEQ multiplex PCR; TCRdb keeps only in-frame clonotypes and omits some of them. The sample has 900,000 or so clones; under 20% are singletons. The source of the sample is a study of beta chain features in type 1 diabetes. Study overall: Across all samples, roughly 98,000,000 sorted cells were examined.

Germline lookup yields CDR1 SEHNR and CDR2 FQNEAQ (reference sequence). With 2 bases removed from V and 5 bases from J, the gap between germline ends came to 16 bases. CDR3 length: 15 amino acids. Whole-study results and caveats: Although PCR might favor shorter templates, it would do so equally in patients and controls. In all four CD4+ subsets, TCRB CDR3 length was significantly, moderately reduced in type 1 diabetes.

The chain couples TRBV7-9 to TRBJ2-7; no clear D. Sequenced sample: naive CD4+ T cells from blood. The receptor's source is a woman aged 18-35 years in good health. Here the CDR3 reads CASSLILKGNDEQYF. The CDR3 DNA reads TGTGCCAGCAGCTTAATACTTAAGGGTAACGACGAGCAGTACTTC.